The source of this TCR beta chain is a study of technical replicates of blood from four donors. Germline V gene sequence: CDR1 GTSNPN, CDR2 SVGIG (reference sequence). CDR3 length equals 12 residues. The V end was cut by 1 base, the J end by 8 bases, with 9 bases between. Profiling relied on immunoSEQ multiplex PCR, and the TCRdb table lists in-frame clones only, not all of them. This sample has more than 65,000 clones; roughly 89% occur once, and the top ten carry over 0.3%. This receptor was identified in a human donor in good health. The chain combines TRBV30 with TRBJ1-3; D gene ambiguous. Sequencing input: T cells isolated from PBMCs. CDR3 nucleotides: TGTGCCTGGAGTGGAAGTTCGGACACCATATATTTT. It encodes CAWSGSSDTIYF.